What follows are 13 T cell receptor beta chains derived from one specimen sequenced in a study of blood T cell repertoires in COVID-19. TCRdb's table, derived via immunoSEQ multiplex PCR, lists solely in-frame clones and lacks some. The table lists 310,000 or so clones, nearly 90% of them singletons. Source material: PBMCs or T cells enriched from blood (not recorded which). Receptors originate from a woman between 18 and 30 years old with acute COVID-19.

Written as DNA, the CDR3 is TGTGCCAGCAGTATAAGGAGCCTCCAGCCCCAGCATTTT. The encoded protein is CASSIRSLQPQHF. This chain uses TRBV2 with TRBJ1-5; D unresolved. CDR3 length: 13 residues. Trimming cost V 5 bases and J 7 bases, with 12 bases left between them. CDR1 is SNHLY, CDR2 FYNNEI, per germline.

The CDR3 reads CASSFAGTGANVLTF. CDR3 DNA sequence: TGTGCCAGCAGCTTTGCGGGGACTGGGGCCAACGTCCTGACTTTC. The V call is TRBV5-8, the J call TRBJ2-6, with TRBD2 as a possible D gene (6 bases). CDR1 is SGHTS, CDR2 YDEGEE, per germline. The CDR3 has 15 amino acids. With 2 bases removed from V and 2 bases from J, the gap between germline ends came to 8 bases. The variable domain in full, with the rest retrieved from reference TRBV5-8 and TRBJ2-6, is EAGVTQSPTHLIKTRGQQATLRCSPISGHTSVYWYQQALGLGLQFLLWYDEGEERNRGNFPPRFSGRQFPNYSSELNVNALELEDSALYLCASSFAGTGANVLTFGAGSRLTVL.

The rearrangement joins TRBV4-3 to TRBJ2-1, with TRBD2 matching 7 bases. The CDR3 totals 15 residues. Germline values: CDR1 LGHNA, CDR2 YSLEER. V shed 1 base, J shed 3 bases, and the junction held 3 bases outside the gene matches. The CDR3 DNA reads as TGCGCCAGCAGCCAAGGGCGGGAGAACTACAATGAGCAGTTCTTC. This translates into CASSQGRENYNEQFF.

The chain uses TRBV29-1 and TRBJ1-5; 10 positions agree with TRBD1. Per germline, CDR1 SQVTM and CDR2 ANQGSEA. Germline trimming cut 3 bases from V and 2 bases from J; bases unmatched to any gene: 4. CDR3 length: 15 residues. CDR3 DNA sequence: TGCAGCGTTGACGGACAGGGGGTCGGCAATCAGCCCCAGCATTTT. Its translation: CSVDGQGVGNQPQHF.

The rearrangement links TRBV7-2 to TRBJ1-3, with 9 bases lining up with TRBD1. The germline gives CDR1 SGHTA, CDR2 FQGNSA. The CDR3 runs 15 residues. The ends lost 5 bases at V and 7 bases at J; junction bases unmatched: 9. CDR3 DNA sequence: TGTGCCAGCAGCCCGGGACAGGGCATTTGGAACACCATATATTTT. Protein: CASSPGQGIWNTIYF.

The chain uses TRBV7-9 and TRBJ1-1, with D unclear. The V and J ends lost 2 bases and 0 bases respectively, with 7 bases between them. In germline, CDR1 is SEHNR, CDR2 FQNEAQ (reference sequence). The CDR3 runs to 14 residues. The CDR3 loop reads CASSLRSMNTEAFF. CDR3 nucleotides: TGTGCCAGCAGCTTAAGGAGCATGAACACTGAAGCTTTCTTT.

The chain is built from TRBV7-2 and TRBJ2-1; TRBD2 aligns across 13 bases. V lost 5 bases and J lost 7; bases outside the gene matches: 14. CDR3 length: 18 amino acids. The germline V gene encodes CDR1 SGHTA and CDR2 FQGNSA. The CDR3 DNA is TGTGCCAGCAGCACACTAGCGGGAGGGTTTGGGGGAGGGAATGAGCAGTTCTTC. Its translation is CASSTLAGGFGGGNEQFF.

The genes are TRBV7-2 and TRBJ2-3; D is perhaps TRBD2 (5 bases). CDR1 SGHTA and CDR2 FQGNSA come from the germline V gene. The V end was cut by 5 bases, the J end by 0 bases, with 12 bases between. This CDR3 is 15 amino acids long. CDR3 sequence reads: CASSPRVGSTDTQYF. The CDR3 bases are TGTGCCAGCAGCCCGAGGGTGGGCAGCACAGATACGCAGTATTTT.

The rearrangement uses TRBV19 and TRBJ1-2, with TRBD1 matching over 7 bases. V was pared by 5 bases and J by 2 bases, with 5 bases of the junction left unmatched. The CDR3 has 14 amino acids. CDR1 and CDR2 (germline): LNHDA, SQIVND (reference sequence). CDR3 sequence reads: CASSQKQGNYGYTF. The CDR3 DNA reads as TGTGCCAGTAGTCAGAAACAGGGGAACTATGGCTACACCTTC.

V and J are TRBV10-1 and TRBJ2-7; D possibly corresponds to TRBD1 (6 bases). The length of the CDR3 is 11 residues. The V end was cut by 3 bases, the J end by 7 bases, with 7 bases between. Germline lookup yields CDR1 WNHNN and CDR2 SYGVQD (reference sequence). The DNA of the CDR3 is TGCGCCAGCAGTGATGACAGGGAGCAGTACTTC. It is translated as CASSDDREQYF.

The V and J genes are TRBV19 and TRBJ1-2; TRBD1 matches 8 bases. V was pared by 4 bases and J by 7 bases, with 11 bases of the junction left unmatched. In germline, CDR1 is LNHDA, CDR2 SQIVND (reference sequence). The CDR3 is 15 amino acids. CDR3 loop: CASSKPGQAFSGYTF. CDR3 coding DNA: TGTGCCAGTAGTAAACCGGGACAGGCCTTCTCTGGCTACACCTTC.

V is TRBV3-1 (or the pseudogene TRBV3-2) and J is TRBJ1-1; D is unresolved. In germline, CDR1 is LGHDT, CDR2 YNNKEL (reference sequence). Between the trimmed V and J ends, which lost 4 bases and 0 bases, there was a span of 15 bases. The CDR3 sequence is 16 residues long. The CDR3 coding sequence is TGTGCCAGCAGCCTTAGTCTCACAGAGTTGAACACTGAAGCTTTCTTT. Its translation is CASSLSLTELNTEAFF.

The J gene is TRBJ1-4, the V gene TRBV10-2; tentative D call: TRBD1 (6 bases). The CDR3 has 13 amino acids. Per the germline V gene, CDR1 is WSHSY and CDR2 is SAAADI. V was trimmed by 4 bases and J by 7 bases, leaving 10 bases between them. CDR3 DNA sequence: TGCGCCAGCAGTGGGGGGCTGGGTGAAAAACTGTTTTTT. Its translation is CASSGGLGEKLFF.